These 9 T cell receptor beta chains came from one sample sequenced in a study of post-analysis software for immune sequencing data. Findings and caveats of the study: Four to six TRBV segments, including TRBV5-6, TRBV5-1 and TRBV20-1, were more frequent in patients than controls.

Unique molecular identifiers were present in the TCR beta cDNA libraries. MiXCR was run by TCRdb on the PCR reads, yielding one entry per CDR3 protein. The sample lists 750,000 to 950,000 distinct CDR3 sequences; roughly 50% were seen once. Their antigen targets remain unknown. Sequenced material: blood. Every receptor here comes from a girl aged 10 to 17 with multiple sclerosis.

The CDR3 sequence is CASSYSRGSSEQYF. Here the CDR3 DNA reads TGTGCCAGCAGTTACTCGAGGGGGAGCTCCGAGCAGTACTTC. This chain joins TRBV6-6 and TRBJ2-7, with D perhaps matching TRBD1 (6 bases). This CDR3 is built from 14 residues. Germline CDR1 reads MNHNY; CDR2 reads SVGAGI (reference sequence). Trimming removed 0 bases at V and 6 bases at J, with 12 bases between.

This chain uses TRBV20-1 with TRBJ1-1, with 8 bases lining up with TRBD1. The CDR3 spans 13 residues. Per the germline V gene, CDR1 is DFQATT and CDR2 is SNEGSKA (reference sequence). Trimming took 6 bases from V and 7 from J; bases not matched to a gene: 10. The chain's CDR3 is CSAGIRGLGEAFF. CDR3 nucleotide sequence: TGCAGTGCGGGGATCAGGGGGCTTGGTGAAGCTTTCTTT.

J is TRBJ2-3 and V is TRBV7-9, with 10 positions matching TRBD2. Losses at the gene ends were 5 bases for V and 2 bases for J; bases not matched to a gene: 7. The CDR3 contains 16 residues. The germline V gene encodes CDR1 SEHNR and CDR2 FQNEAQ (reference sequence). The CDR3 loop is CASSDPLAGDTDTQYF. The CDR3 nucleotides are TGTGCCAGCAGCGACCCCCTAGCGGGAGACACAGATACGCAGTATTTT.

This clonotype was observed a few times. The CDR3 sequence: CSASKGVHTEAFF. CDR3 DNA sequence: TGCAGTGCTAGTAAGGGGGTTCACACTGAAGCTTTCTTT. The rearrangement links TRBV20-1 to TRBJ1-1; D might be TRBD1 (6 bases). Trimming removed 3 bases at V and 3 bases at J, with 11 bases between. The CDR3 consists of 13 residues. Germline V gene sequence: CDR1 DFQATT, CDR2 SNEGSKA (reference sequence).

This chain uses TRBV7-9 with TRBJ2-7, with 7 bases lining up with TRBD2. V was clipped by 5 bases and J by 1 base; unmatched bases: 11. The V gene's germline CDR1 is SEHNR and CDR2 FQNEAQ (reference sequence). CDR3 length equals 16 residues. This chain's CDR3 is CASSPRGQRESYEQYF. The CDR3 nucleotides are TGTGCCAGCAGCCCACGAGGCCAGCGGGAATCCTACGAGCAGTACTTC.

The chain is built from TRBV11-2 and TRBJ2-3, with 8 bases that match TRBD1. Germline V gives CDR1 SGHAT, CDR2 FQNNGV. Germline trimming cut 2 bases from V and 0 bases from J; bases unmatched to any gene: 4. This CDR3 region has 16 residues. CDR3: CASSLLRTGSTDTQYF. CDR3 bases: TGTGCCAGCAGCTTATTGCGGACAGGGAGCACAGATACGCAGTATTTT.

The sample holds one count of this clonotype. The chain uses TRBV6-4 and TRBJ2-1; 8 bases fit TRBD1. The CDR3 sequence is 18 residues long. Germline V gene data show CDR1 as MRHNA and CDR2 as SNTAGT. Unmatched junction bases numbered 14, after V lost 4 bases and J lost 3 bases. CDR3 residues: CASSAMGTGGRGYNEQFF. CDR3 bases: TGTGCCAGCAGTGCCATGGGAACAGGGGGTCGCGGCTACAATGAGCAGTTCTTC.

The chain employs TRBV29-1 and TRBJ1-1, with no clear D. The V end lost 7 bases, the J end lost 1 base, and 10 bases lay between the germline ends. CDR3 length: 12 amino acids. Germline CDR1 SQVTM, CDR2 ANQGSEA. The CDR3 DNA follows: TGCAGCGCTCAGGACGGGAACACTGAAGCTTTCTTT. This encodes CSAQDGNTEAFF.

CDR3 nucleotides: TGTGCCAGCAGCTTAAATTCTGCGGGAGGGCCCGGAGAGCAGTACTTC. Its translation: CASSLNSAGGPGEQYF. V and J are TRBV7-2 and TRBJ2-7, with 9 bases matching TRBD2. The CDR3 loop spans 16 amino acids. V lost 2 bases, J lost 7 bases, and 12 bases stayed unmatched. The germline V gene encodes CDR1 SGHTA and CDR2 FQGNSA.